Listed below are T cell receptor beta chains from one sample, sequenced in a study of OX40 agonist ivuxolimab in advanced cancers. The method was immunoSEQ multiplex PCR; TCRdb's version includes in-frame clones alone and lacks a portion of them. The sample includes roughly 48,000 clones, around nine tenths of them seen just once. The specimen was CD4+ or CD8+ T cells sorted from blood, collected in a trial of the OX40 agonist ivuxolimab. The source of these receptors is an adult with an advanced solid tumor such as melanoma, head and neck, liver or kidney cancer. CDR3s include the opening cysteine and the closing phenylalanine or tryptophan. Fields, in order: J gene, D gene, V gene, clone size, CDR3 DNA, CDR3 protein. A D gene is named only where the DNA matches it firmly. Size is omitted from some rows. Given values are once, few, many or a class for expanded clones.

J: TRBJ2-7; D: .; V: TRBV27; size: .; DNA: TGTGCCAGCAGTTGGCAGGGCTCCTACGAGCAGTACTTC; CDR3: CASSWQGSYEQYF
J: TRBJ2-5; D: .; V: TRBV29-1; size: once; DNA: TGCAGCGCCGAACTCTGGACAGCTCAAGAGACCCAGTACTTC; CDR3: CSAELWTAQETQYF
J: TRBJ2-7; D: .; V: TRBV4-2; size: .; DNA: TGTGCCAGCAGCCAAGATAACGGGCCGGGCTACGAGCAGTACTTC; CDR3: CASSQDNGPGYEQYF
J: TRBJ1-1; D: .; V: TRBV5-4; size: .; DNA: TGTGCCAGCGGACTAGACGGCCTGAACACTGAAGCTTTCTTT; CDR3: CASGLDGLNTEAFF
J: TRBJ1-2; D: .; V: TRBV29-1; size: .; DNA: TGCAGCGTTGAAGGGTTGGGCTATGGCTACACCTTC; CDR3: CSVEGLGYGYTF
J: TRBJ2-1; D: .; V: TRBV11-3; size: .; DNA: TGTGCAACCGCCGGGACGCAAAATGAGCAGTTCTTC; CDR3: CATAGTQNEQFF
J: TRBJ2-5; D: .; V: TRBV27; size: .; DNA: TGTGCCAGCAGTTTATGGGCCAAAGAGACCCAGTACTTC; CDR3: CASSLWAKETQYF
J: TRBJ2-3; D: TRBD2; V: TRBV6-5; size: once; DNA: TGTGCCAGCAGTTTGGGACTACCGGATACGCAGTATTTT; CDR3: CASSLGLPDTQYF
J: TRBJ2-7; D: .; V: TRBV5-8; size: .; DNA: TGTGCCAGCAGCTTGGACGACTCCTACGAGCAGTACTTC; CDR3: CASSLDDSYEQYF
J: TRBJ1-6; D: .; V: TRBV6-5; size: once; DNA: TGTGCCAGCAGTTCGGACACCCTGGGCTCCTCACCCCTCCACTTT; CDR3: CASSSDTLGSSPLHF
J: TRBJ2-7; D: .; V: TRBV6-5; size: .; DNA: TGTGCCAGCAGTTACGGCAGAGGGTCCTACGAGCAGTACTTC; CDR3: CASSYGRGSYEQYF
J: TRBJ1-6; D: TRBD1; V: TRBV7-2; size: .; DNA: TGTGCCAGCAGCTTAGTAGGGACAGGCCAGATTCCCCTCCACTTT; CDR3: CASSLVGTGQIPLHF
J: TRBJ2-2; D: .; V: TRBV27; size: many; DNA: TGTGCCACCCGAGAGGAGGCTTCAGCCACCGGGGAGCTGTTTTTT; CDR3: CATREEASATGELFF
J: TRBJ2-1; D: .; V: TRBV4-3; size: .; DNA: TGCGCCAGCAGCCAAGATCCGGGTGTGAGAGGGGGGAATGAGCAGTTCTTC; CDR3: CASSQDPGVRGGNEQFF
J: TRBJ2-1; D: TRBD2; V: TRBV7-3; size: .; DNA: TGTGCCAGCAGCTTAACTCACCGGGATCCGGGAGGGCCGGGGATCTACAATGAGCAGTTCTTC; CDR3: CASSLTHRDPGGPGIYNEQFF
J: TRBJ2-7; D: TRBD2; V: TRBV19; size: few; DNA: TGTGCCAGTTCTAGCGGCTACTCCTACGAGCAGTACTTC; CDR3: CASSSGYSYEQYF
J: TRBJ1-1; D: TRBD1; V: TRBV7-6; size: .; DNA: TGTGCCAGCAGTTATCAGGGGGTTGGTGAAGCTTTCTTT; CDR3: CASSYQGVGEAFF
J: TRBJ2-1; D: .; V: TRBV5-8; size: .; DNA: TGTGCCAGCAGCTTTTTGGTCTATGAGCAGTTCTTC; CDR3: CASSFLVYEQFF
J: TRBJ1-2; D: TRBD1; V: TRBV9; size: .; DNA: TGTGCCAGCAGCTCCACTTGTGCTCAGGGGGCGATGTTCTACACCTTC; CDR3: CASSSTCAQGAMFYTF
J: TRBJ2-1; D: TRBD2; V: TRBV27; size: .; DNA: TGTGTAATTGGAGCGGGAGGGCCCGTGGATGAGCAGTTCTTC; CDR3: CVIGAGGPVDEQFF
J: TRBJ1-2; D: .; V: TRBV19; size: .; DNA: TGTGCCAGTAGTTGGCAGACTCCTCTCGTTGGGTATGGCTACACCTTC; CDR3: CASSWQTPLVGYGYTF
J: TRBJ1-2; D: TRBD1; V: TRBV19; size: .; DNA: TGTGCCAGTAGTATAGCTCAGGGGGCCCATGGCTACACCTTC; CDR3: CASSIAQGAHGYTF
J: TRBJ2-7; D: .; V: TRBV7-3; size: .; DNA: TGTGCCAGCAGCTTGGCCCTCTCTTCCGAGCAGTACTTC; CDR3: CASSLALSSEQYF
J: TRBJ2-7; D: TRBD2; V: TRBV13; size: .; DNA: TGTGCCAGCAGCTCACTGCGGGGGGGCTTCTACGAGCAGTACTTC; CDR3: CASSSLRGGFYEQYF
J: TRBJ2-7; D: TRBD2; V: TRBV10-3; size: .; DNA: TGTGCCATCAGTGTAAGAAGTAGCGGGAGGGCCTCGGATACCGAGCAGTACTTC; CDR3: CAISVRSSGRASDTEQYF
J: TRBJ1-2; D: TRBD1; V: TRBV2; size: .; DNA: TGTGCCAGCACCAGAGTACAGGGGATCTATGGCTACACCTTC; CDR3: CASTRVQGIYGYTF
J: TRBJ2-7; D: TRBD1; V: TRBV19; size: once; DNA: TGTGCCAGTGCGGACAGGACCCACGAGCAGTACTTC; CDR3: CASADRTHEQYF
J: TRBJ2-7; D: .; V: TRBV6-6; size: .; DNA: TGTGCCAGCAGTTTGGTTGAGGGAGTCAACGAGCAGTACTTC; CDR3: CASSLVEGVNEQYF
J: TRBJ2-7; D: .; V: TRBV4-3; size: .; DNA: TGCGCCAGCAGCCCTAACGGGGATTACGAGCAGTACTTC; CDR3: CASSPNGDYEQYF
J: TRBJ2-3; D: .; V: TRBV5-4; size: .; DNA: TGTGCCAGCAGCTTGGTGGTCGGGTGGGCAGATACGCAGTATTTT; CDR3: CASSLVVGWADTQYF
J: TRBJ2-3; D: TRBD1; V: TRBV6-4; size: .; DNA: TGTGCCAGCAGTGACTCGAGAACAGGGGACACAGATACGCAGTATTTT; CDR3: CASSDSRTGDTDTQYF
J: TRBJ1-5; D: TRBD1; V: TRBV19; size: .; DNA: TGTGCCAGTAGTATTAACGACAGGGGTCATCAGCCCCAGCATTTT; CDR3: CASSINDRGHQPQHF
J: TRBJ2-7; D: .; V: TRBV25-1; size: .; DNA: TGTGCCAGCAGTGAAACAGGGGGGGACGAGCAGTACTTC; CDR3: CASSETGGDEQYF
J: TRBJ2-1; D: TRBD1; V: TRBV6-5; size: .; DNA: TGTGCCAGCGGAGTAAACAGGGGGCGGAATGAGCAGTTCTTC; CDR3: CASGVNRGRNEQFF
J: TRBJ1-4; D: .; V: TRBV4-3; size: .; DNA: TGCGCCAGCAGCCAAGACAACCCAGAAGCAACTAATGAAAAACTGTTTTTT; CDR3: CASSQDNPEATNEKLFF
J: TRBJ1-3; D: .; V: TRBV4-3; size: .; DNA: TGCGCCAGCAGCCAAGATCGGTCACTCAGCTCTGGAAACACCATATATTTT; CDR3: CASSQDRSLSSGNTIYF
J: TRBJ1-5; D: .; V: TRBV7-2; size: .; DNA: TGTGCCAGCAGCCGGGTCCCAGCTCAGCCCCAGCATTTT; CDR3: CASSRVPAQPQHF
J: TRBJ2-2; D: .; V: TRBV19; size: once; DNA: TGTGCCAGTACCCGCGACCCGTACACCGGGGAGCTGTTTTTT; CDR3: CASTRDPYTGELFF
J: TRBJ1-1; D: TRBD1; V: TRBV7-9; size: .; DNA: TGTGCCAGCAGCTTAAGGCTACGGGGGACAGGGAACACTGAAGCTTTCTTT; CDR3: CASSLRLRGTGNTEAFF
J: TRBJ2-7; D: .; V: TRBV7-2; size: .; DNA: TGTGCCAGCAGCTTTGGCCTAAGCAACGAGCAGTACTTC; CDR3: CASSFGLSNEQYF
J: TRBJ1-1; D: TRBD1; V: TRBV4-1; size: .; DNA: TGCGCCAGCAGCCAAGTTGGACAGGTCGGAACTGAAGCTTTCTTT; CDR3: CASSQVGQVGTEAFF
J: TRBJ1-2; D: .; V: TRBV9; size: once; DNA: TGTGCCAGCAGCGTAGTTTCGACAGTGTCTAACTATGGCTACACCTTC; CDR3: CASSVVSTVSNYGYTF
J: TRBJ2-7; D: TRBD1; V: TRBV5-1; size: once; DNA: TGCGCCAGCAGCTCTCCGGGGCAGGGGGCCTACGAGCAGTACTTC; CDR3: CASSSPGQGAYEQYF
J: TRBJ2-2; D: TRBD1; V: TRBV15; size: .; DNA: TGTGCCACCAGCACCGGACAGGGGACGACCGGGGAGCTGTTTTTT; CDR3: CATSTGQGTTGELFF
J: TRBJ1-2; D: .; V: TRBV6-5; size: .; DNA: TGTGCCAGCAGTTACAAACTCGACATCTATAACTATGGCTACACCTTC; CDR3: CASSYKLDIYNYGYTF
J: TRBJ1-2; D: .; V: TRBV12-5; size: .; DNA: TGTGCCTATCGTGGCGGGGGTTCCTTCTATGGCTACACCTTC; CDR3: CAYRGGGSFYGYTF
J: TRBJ1-5; D: .; V: TRBV27; size: .; DNA: TGTGCCAGCAGTCCAGGGCATAGCAATCAGCCCCAGCATTTT; CDR3: CASSPGHSNQPQHF
J: TRBJ2-2; D: TRBD1; V: TRBV7-3; size: .; DNA: TGTGCCAGCAGCCCTCGGACAGGGGAGACCGGGGAGCTGTTTTTT; CDR3: CASSPRTGETGELFF